This T cell receptor beta chain was sequenced during a study of tumor-infiltrating lymphocytes in primary liver carcinoma (dated by TCRdb to 2016 to 2017). About the investigation overall: The five patients, three men and two women aged 30 to 69 years, had hepatocellular carcinoma (four) or combined HCC and intrahepatic cholangiocarcinoma (one). Tumors of the five patients were stage T1-T3 N0M0 with maximum diameters of about 4 to 10 cm. Each sample produced about 3.65 to 7.13 million productive TCRbeta reads, and read depth showed no significant difference between tissue types. For each liver tumor, the study sampled five regions along with adjacent normal tissue and blood, and applied TCRbeta repertoire sequencing, expression microarrays and whole-exome sequencing. A total of 35 specimens from 5 patients underwent TCRbeta repertoire sequencing, comprising approximately 25 tumor regions, 5 adjacent noncancerous liver tissues and 5 peripheral blood samples. Repertoires from technical replicates were highly reproducible, with mean shared-clone rates approximately 0.88 and correlation coefficients above 0.98. Broader findings and caveats from the paper: Only the TCR beta chain was sequenced, which likely underestimates true repertoire diversity because unpaired alpha chains were not captured. Only 4 or 5 patients were included in the study, and the authors note that the findings should be validated in a larger study. Bulk unsorted samples precluded comparing CD4+ and CD8+ T cell repertoires. Compared with blood, tumors had a significantly larger share of the repertoire taken up by the top 250 clones (p = 0.039). Pairs of tumor regions showed greater repertoire overlap (mean roughly 35%) than tumor-adjacent pairs (roughly 17%) or tumor-blood pairs (roughly 15%), which is consistent with antigen-driven expansion.

TCRbeta-specific cDNA was reverse-transcribed from approximately 0.5 ug total RNA using a constant-region primer and ProtoScript II reverse transcriptase. The TCRbeta libraries were prepared through three rounds of nested multiplex PCR following a slightly modified ARM-PCR procedure. Each of the first two PCR rounds ran for around 9 cycles and used multiplex TRBV1-TRBV30 forward primers together with a Cbeta reverse primer. Sample barcodes and Illumina adapters were added in a final 25-cycle PCR using Deep VentR polymerase. Before sequencing, amplicons between 200 and 500 bp were purified from gel using a QIAquick gel extraction kit. TCRbeta amplicons were sequenced on an Illumina HiSeq 2500 with 250-bp paired-end reads. Regarding the original processing steps: To recover full CDR3 sequences, reads were quality-trimmed using Trimmomatic v0.33 and paired reads were then merged using FLASH v1.2.11. MiGEC v1.2.1b assigned V, D and J germline segments to the rearranged TCRbeta sequences. VDJtools v1.0.0 computed clonotype statistics and Shannon-Wiener diversity indices. Except for diversity analysis, only each sample's 250 most abundant clonotypes were used in subsequent analyses to reduce sampling bias. TCRdb reanalyzed the raw reads on its own, using fastp at Q25 for trimming and MiXCR for clone calling, and kept in-frame beta chains. Entries are consolidated by CDR3 protein sequence, retaining the most common genes and DNA. The V and J calls come from TCRdb's annotation, not from the publication. Counted in this sample were around 120,000 distinct CDR3 sequences; roughly 75% of them appeared once. Over 7.5% of the sample goes to the ten largest clones.

Looking up the germline V gene yields CDR1 MDHEN and CDR2 SYDVKM. V loses 2 bases of germline sequence and J loses 6 bases, and the interval between the two ends is 11 bases. The CDR3 goes from the cysteine to the phenylalanine over 13 residues. The DNA shown is the 39-base CDR3, in frame from base 1. Without any cell sorting, total RNA and DNA were co-extracted from approximately 20-30 mg of bulk tissue using the AllPrep DNA/RNA mini kit. Surgical resection was performed in China between November 2015 and early 2016 on five or six patients with histopathologically diagnosed primary liver carcinoma. Chronic HBV infection was present in the patients, and the patients were treatment-naive at sampling. Fresh tumor and adjacent tissue pieces were bisected; one half was stored in RNAlater at -80°C, the other sent for histology. There are many counts of this clonotype. Its antigen specificity is not known. Within one base of it there is no much larger clone, and no base qualities were kept.

The origin of this receptor is a woman in her sixties or seventies with primary liver carcinoma and hepatitis B virus infection. This receptor chain uses TRBV28 and TRBJ2-7, with the D segment identity uncertain. The sequenced sample consisted of tumor-adjacent normal liver tissue. The CDR3: CASSLGSLGEQYF. At the DNA level, the sequence is TGTGCCAGCAGTTTAGGTAGCCTGGGCGAGCAGTACTTC.